This TCR beta chain was sequenced in a study of blood T cell repertoires in COVID-19. This CDR3 contains 11 residues. Between the trimmed V and J ends, which lost 6 bases and 6 bases, there was a span of 7 bases. Germline CDR1 MDHEN, CDR2 SYDVKM. Assay used: immunoSEQ multiplex PCR; TCRdb lists only in-frame clones, some missing. The sample has 20,000 to 25,000 clones, 90% to 95% seen once. The sequenced material came from peripheral blood. V is TRBV28 and J is TRBJ2-3; maybe TRBD2 (6 bases). This receptor was obtained from a human donor in a cohort sampled during active COVID-19. The CDR3 loop is CASRRGDTQYF. The DNA for the CDR3 is TGTGCCAGCAGACGGGGGGATACGCAGTATTTT. The full variable domain, rest sourced from reference TRBV28 and TRBJ2-3, is DVKVTQSSRYLVKRTGEKVFLECVQDMDHENMFWYRQDPGLGLRLIYFSYDVKMKEKGDIPEGYSVSREKKERFSLILESASTNQTSMYLCASRRGDTQYFGPGTRLTVL.